This passage covers 3 T cell receptor beta chains from one sample sequenced in a study of blood T cell repertoires in COVID-19. TCRdb's copy holds only in-frame clones and misses some; the assay was immunoSEQ multiplex PCR. The sample lists about 160,000 clones, 75% to 90% occurring once. The sample taken for sequencing was peripheral blood. These receptors were obtained from a man between 18 and 29 years old with COVID-19, enrolled during active disease.

CDR3 region: CASSSGGGSHSPLHF. For the CDR3, the DNA is TGTGCCAGCAGCTCAGGCGGGGGGTCGCATTCACCCCTCCACTTT. This chain joins TRBV7-3 and TRBJ1-6; D possibly corresponds to TRBD1 (5 bases). The CDR3 has 15 residues. Germline V gene data show CDR1 as SGHTA and CDR2 as FQGTGA. Trimming shortened V by 4 bases and J by 8 bases, and 15 bases separated the two germline ends.

This clone was recorded only once. The V and J genes are TRBV11-2 and TRBJ2-2; D gene uncertain. V lost 5 bases, J lost 4 bases, and 11 bases lay in between. This CDR3 spans 14 amino acids. CDR1 and CDR2 (germline): SGHAT, FQNNGV. DNA of the CDR3: TGTGCCAGCAGCCTTAAGTCGGGCACCGGGGAGCTGTTTTTT. Translated: CASSLKSGTGELFF.

This chain uses TRBV4-1 with TRBJ2-1; TRBD2 agrees at 11 bases. J was trimmed by 10 bases and V by 4 bases; bases with no gene match: 9. CDR3 length equals 15 residues. Germline V CDR1 and CDR2: MGHRA, YSYEKL. This CDR3 reads CASSPRTSGQGEQFF. Written as DNA, the CDR3 is TGCGCCAGCAGCCCCCGGACTAGCGGGCAGGGGGAGCAGTTCTTC.